The 7 T cell receptor beta chains below come from one sample, sequenced in a study of Graves' ophthalmopathy and Graves' hyperthyroidism. The study amplified TCR beta CDR3 regions using RNA transcripts. HTBI primers primed a first-round RT-PCR, and a second-round multiplex PCR followed. Each CDR3 protein gets one entry after TCRdb re-called the multiplex PCR reads with MiXCR. The data contain about 210,000 distinct CDR3 sequences, just under 30% of them seen just once; the ten biggest clones take up about 8.2%. Sequencing was carried out using peripheral blood. Source of these receptors: a man aged 45-60 years with Graves' ophthalmopathy.

The V gene is TRBV6-1, the J gene TRBJ1-2, with 9 nucleotides matching TRBD1. Germline loops: CDR1 MNHNS, CDR2 SASEGT. The CDR3 consists of 14 residues. Losses at the gene ends were 7 bases for V and 8 bases for J; bases not matched to a gene: 11. The CDR3 DNA follows: TGTGCCAGCACCTGGGACAGGGAGGCCAGGGGCTACACCTTC. Translating gives CASTWDREARGYTF.

There are many counts of this clonotype. V gene TRBV20-1 combines with J gene TRBJ2-7; D not certain. V was cut by 6 bases and J by 4 bases, with 10 bases left in between. CDR1 and CDR2 from the germline V gene are DFQATT and SNEGSKA (reference sequence). The CDR3 is 11 residues long. The CDR3 here is CSAIDGYEQYF. CDR3 coding DNA: TGCAGTGCCATCGACGGATACGAGCAGTACTTC.

The chain recombines TRBV24-1 with TRBJ2-2, with 10 bases lining up with TRBD2. Germline assignment: CDR1 KGHDR and CDR2 SFDVKD. This CDR3 has 15 amino acids. The J segment lost 6 bases and the V segment lost 9 bases, leaving 9 bases of the junction unmatched. The CDR3 protein is CATGPSGSLSGELFF. The DNA of the CDR3 is TGTGCCACCGGCCCTAGCGGGAGTCTGTCCGGGGAGCTGTTTTTT.

Ten or more counts support this clonotype. This rearrangement joins TRBV27 to TRBJ1-1; tentatively, D is TRBD1 (5 bases). CDR1 is MNHEY, CDR2 SMNVEV, per germline (reference sequence). This CDR3 region has 14 residues. Trimming cost V 5 bases and J 5 bases, with 15 bases left between them. CDR3 amino acids: CASSKDGGGTEAFF. CDR3 coding DNA: TGTGCCAGCAGTAAGGACGGGGGGGGTACTGAAGCTTTCTTT.

This clonotype showed up many times. The chain has TRBV7-9 and TRBJ2-7; no clear D gene. Trimming removed 5 bases from V and 1 base from J, with 6 bases in between. In germline, CDR1 is SEHNR, CDR2 FQNEAQ (reference sequence). The CDR3 extends over 12 amino acids. The CDR3 nucleotides are TGTGCCAGCAGCGACCTATCCTACGAGCAGTACTTC. Protein product: CASSDLSYEQYF.

This clonotype was observed at least ten times. V and J are TRBV6-5 and TRBJ2-7, with 10 positions matching TRBD1. The CDR3 spans 14 residues. V lost 4 bases, J lost 2 bases, and 2 bases stayed unmatched. The germline V gene has CDR1 MNHEY and CDR2 SVGAGI. The CDR3 region is CASSLTGGPYEQYF. The CDR3 nucleotides are TGTGCCAGCAGTTTGACAGGGGGCCCCTACGAGCAGTACTTC.

This rearrangement joins TRBV28 to TRBJ1-1; D is undetermined. The CDR3 totals 17 residues. Germline V gene sequence: CDR1 MDHEN, CDR2 SYDVKM. The ends were cut back, 5 bases at V and 0 bases at J, with 19 bases in the middle. CDR3 DNA sequence: TGTGCCAGCAGTCCCCCCCGATTGAGACCAATGAACACTGAAGCTTTCTTT. As protein: CASSPPRLRPMNTEAFF.